This paragraph reports one T cell receptor (beta chain). V was pared by 4 bases and J by 2 bases, with 10 bases of the junction left unmatched. The V gene's germline CDR1 is LGHNA and CDR2 YNFKEQ. This CDR3 is built from 16 residues. TCRdb keeps only in-frame clones here, not all; method: immunoSEQ multiplex PCR. Of over a million clones listed, approximately 80% were seen once; the top ten hold 0.4% to 0.55%. These data come from a study of shared clonotypes between healthy human individuals. Memory CD4+ cells were the fraction left after CD45RA+ naive selection. The rearrangement joins TRBV4-2 to TRBJ2-5, with 7 positions matching TRBD1. The sample comprised memory CD4+ T cells from PBMCs. Subset given: CD45RA-negative fraction. This clonotype was obtained from a man between 18 and 35 years old in good health. Some clones in this sample may be carry-over from other donors' samples. CDR3 protein: CASSRLSGQSQETQYF. In DNA form, the CDR3 reads TGTGCCAGCAGCCGTCTGTCGGGACAGTCACAAGAGACCCAGTACTTC.